Each of the 17 T cell receptor beta chains below was sequenced from the same sample in a study of blood T cell repertoires in COVID-19. TCRdb keeps only in-frame clones here, not all; method: immunoSEQ multiplex PCR. This table has about 130,000 clones, about 79% appearing once. Sequenced: peripheral blood. Receptors were obtained from a man between 40 and 49 years old with active or convalescent COVID-19.

The V and J genes are TRBV4-2 and TRBJ2-7; 7 bases line up with TRBD2. CDR3 length equals 15 residues. CDR1 LGHNA and CDR2 YNFKEQ come from the germline V gene. With 4 bases clipped from V and 4 bases from J, the junction kept 10 bases outside the gene matches. The CDR3 region is CASSLSTSDQYEQYF. The CDR3 DNA reads TGTGCCAGCAGCCTTAGTACTAGCGACCAGTACGAGCAGTACTTC.

The gene calls are TRBV7-6 and TRBJ1-5; D may be TRBD1 (5 bases). V gave up 2 bases and J gave up 3 bases, with 8 bases separating them. The CDR3 loop spans 14 amino acids. Germline V CDR1 and CDR2: SGHVS, FNYEAQ. The DNA of the CDR3 is TGTGCCAGCAGCTTATCAGGGAACAATCAGCCCCAGCATTTT. This encodes CASSLSGNNQPQHF.

This chain links TRBV14 with TRBJ2-7; perhaps TRBD2 as D (6 bases). Germline CDR1 is SGHDN and CDR2 is FVKESK. The CDR3 totals 14 residues. The ends were cut back, 4 bases at V and 2 bases at J, with 12 bases in the middle. The CDR3 sequence: CASSRGVETYEQYF. DNA of the CDR3: TGTGCCAGCAGCCGGGGGGTGGAAACCTACGAGCAGTACTTC.

The CDR3: CASSSPRVLHTQYF. CDR3 coding DNA: TGTGCCAGCAGCAGCCCCAGGGTTCTACATACGCAGTATTTT. The chain is built from TRBV6-2 or TRBV6-3 and TRBJ2-3, with D maybe TRBD1 (5 bases). Trimming cost V 6 bases and J 7 bases, with 17 bases left between them. The CDR3 covers 14 residues. Looked up from germline, CDR1 is MNHEY and CDR2 is SVGEGT.

This clone was seen a handful of times. The V and J genes are TRBV4-3 and TRBJ1-2; 11 positions match TRBD1. The CDR3 runs 15 residues. V lost 0 bases to trimming and J lost 8 bases; unmatched junction nucleotides: 5. Looked up from germline, CDR1 is LGHNA and CDR2 is YSLEER. The CDR3 DNA is TGCGCCAGCAGCCAAGATGGACAGGGGGCTGGAGGCTACACCTTC. Translating it yields CASSQDGQGAGGYTF.

The V gene is TRBV19, the J gene TRBJ1-2, with 7 positions matching TRBD1. The trim removed 5 bases at V and 4 bases at J, leaving 7 bases unmatched. Germline loops: CDR1 LNHDA, CDR2 SQIVND (reference sequence). This CDR3 has 14 residues. The CDR3 DNA reads TGTGCCAGTAGTCTAGGACAGGAAACCTATGGCTACACCTTC. It translates to CASSLGQETYGYTF.

The CDR3: CASRAQEGSPLHF. The CDR3 coding sequence is TGTGCCAGTAGGGCACAGGAGGGGTCACCCCTCCACTTT. The V gene is TRBV19, the J gene TRBJ1-6; D may be TRBD1 (5 bases). The ends were cut back, 6 bases at V and 10 bases at J, with 13 bases in the middle. Germline-derived CDR1 and CDR2 are LNHDA and SQIVND (reference sequence). The CDR3 has 13 residues.

Only a few counts were recorded for this clone. The rearrangement joins TRBV14 to TRBJ1-6; perhaps TRBD1 as D (6 bases). Per germline, CDR1 SGHDN and CDR2 FVKESK. Deletions cut 8 bases from V and 6 bases from J, with 17 bases between. The CDR3 covers 15 residues. The CDR3 DNA sequence: TGTGCCAGCGCAACATTCAGGGGCTCTAATTCACCCCTCCACTTT. Its translation: CASATFRGSNSPLHF. The full variable domain, rest sourced from reference TRBV14 and TRBJ1-6, is EAGVTQFPSHSVIEKGQTVTLRCDPISGHDNLYWYRRVMGKEIKFLLHFVKESKQDESGMPNNRFLAERTGGTYSTLKVQPAELEDSGVYFCASATFRGSNSPLHFGNGTRLTVT.

This clone was detected a few times. The chain carries TRBV6-5 and TRBJ1-1; maybe TRBD1 (5 bases). Per the germline V gene, CDR1 is MNHEY and CDR2 is SVGAGI. CDR3 length equals 13 residues. Trimming pared 7 bases from V and 7 bases from J, leaving 16 bases between. The CDR3 nucleotides read TGTGCCAGCACCTACGGGACTGGCCGTGAAGCTTTCTTT. It is translated as CASTYGTGREAFF.

The chain recombines TRBV10-3 with TRBJ2-6; tentatively, D is TRBD2 (5 bases). The CDR3 has 13 residues. Per the germline V gene, CDR1 is ENHRY and CDR2 is SYGVKD. With 10 bases removed from V and 1 base from J, the gap between germline ends came to 8 bases. The CDR3 loop reads CASWRSGANVLTF. CDR3 DNA: TGTGCCAGCTGGAGGTCTGGGGCCAACGTCCTGACTTTC.

The rearrangement joins TRBV28 to TRBJ2-1; a possible D gene is TRBD1 (6 bases). V gave up 2 bases and J gave up 8 bases, with 19 bases separating them. CDR1 is MDHEN, CDR2 SYDVKM, per germline. The length of the CDR3 is 16 residues. The CDR3 protein is CASSLGAGTWVDEQFF. The DNA of the CDR3 is TGTGCCAGCAGTTTAGGAGCCGGGACATGGGTAGATGAGCAGTTCTTC.

The rearrangement links TRBV5-4 to TRBJ2-7, with 9 bases identical to TRBD1. The CDR3 sequence is 15 residues long. Germline assignment: CDR1 SGHNT and CDR2 YYREEE (reference sequence). V lost 0 bases to trimming and J lost 6 bases; unmatched junction nucleotides: 7. CDR3 in amino acids: CASSLARTGETEQYF. DNA of the CDR3: TGTGCCAGCAGCTTGGCTCGGACAGGGGAAACCGAGCAGTACTTC. Based on the CDR3 plus reference TRBV5-4 and TRBJ2-7, the full variable domain is ETGVTQSPTHLIKTRGQQVTLRCSSQSGHNTVSWYQQALGQGPQFIFQYYREEENGRGNFPPRFSGLQFPNYSSELNVNALELDDSALYLCASSLARTGETEQYFGPGTRLTVT.

V usage is TRBV6-2 or TRBV6-3 and J usage is TRBJ1-5; TRBD1 aligns across 7 bases. The CDR3 extends over 15 amino acids. The V gene's germline CDR1 is MNHEY and CDR2 SVGEGT. The trim removed 5 bases at V and 0 bases at J, leaving 4 bases unmatched. The CDR3 sequence: CASSQGDSSNQPQHF. The CDR3 nucleotides are TGTGCCAGCAGTCAGGGGGACAGTAGCAATCAGCCCCAGCATTTT.

The rearrangement uses TRBV5-1 and TRBJ2-1; 7 bases agree with TRBD2. Germline lookup yields CDR1 SGHRS and CDR2 YFSETQ. The length of the CDR3 is 16 residues. V lost 0 bases, J lost 4 bases, and 7 bases stayed unmatched. The CDR3 reads CASSLVGGSAYNEQFF. In nucleotides, the CDR3 is TGCGCCAGCAGCTTGGTGGGGGGGTCCGCTTACAATGAGCAGTTCTTC.

The genes are TRBV2 and TRBJ2-5, with D perhaps matching TRBD1 (6 bases). The germline CDR1 and CDR2 sequences are SNHLY and FYNNEI. V was clipped by 7 bases and J by 5 bases, with 14 bases between them. The CDR3 has 13 amino acids. The CDR3 coding sequence is TGTGCCAGCACCGGGACATTTGGCGAGACCCAGTACTTC. Its protein is CASTGTFGETQYF.

The chain employs TRBV6-6 and TRBJ1-1; D is undetermined. V was cut by 5 bases and J by 5 bases, with 18 bases left in between. Germline CDR1 is MNHNY and CDR2 is SVGAGI (reference sequence). This CDR3 region has 15 residues. Here the CDR3 reads CASSPTLEVGTEAFF. CDR3 nucleotides: TGTGCCAGCAGTCCGACATTGGAAGTCGGAACTGAAGCTTTCTTT.

This clone was detected only a few times. The CDR3 sequence is CASGFHPAGASEKLFF. CDR3 coding DNA: TGTGCTAGTGGTTTTCATCCGGCAGGGGCCTCGGAAAAACTGTTTTTT. This chain connects TRBV12-5 to TRBJ1-4; perhaps TRBD1 as D (6 bases). V was trimmed by 3 bases and J by 8 bases, leaving 19 bases between them. The CDR3 spans 16 residues. CDR1 LGHNT and CDR2 FRNRAP come from the germline V gene.